The 27 T cell receptor beta chains in this list originate from one sample, sequenced in a study of blood T cell repertoires in COVID-19. This table comes from immunoSEQ multiplex PCR, and its TCRdb copy is limited to in-frame clones, with some not included. The sample has about 250,000 clones; 85% are singletons. Specimen: peripheral blood. The receptors stem from an older woman with active or convalescent COVID-19.

This sequence joins TRBV4-1 and TRBJ1-2; 7 positions agree with TRBD1. Germline trimming cut 1 base from V and 0 bases from J; bases unmatched to any gene: 11. Germline V gives CDR1 MGHRA, CDR2 YSYEKL. The CDR3 totals 18 residues. In DNA, the CDR3 is TGCGCCAGCAGCCAAGTTCTCCGCTCAGGGGGATCTAACTATGGCTACACCTTC. Amino acid sequence: CASSQVLRSGGSNYGYTF.

The table lists this clone with a few counts. V is TRBV3-1 (or the pseudogene TRBV3-2) and J is TRBJ1-2, with 9 bases identical to TRBD1. This CDR3 is built from 14 residues. The germline gives CDR1 LGHDT, CDR2 YNNKEL (reference sequence). V shed 0 bases, J shed 7 bases, and the junction held 3 bases outside the gene matches. The CDR3 sequence is CASSQENRGPGYTF. In nucleotides, the CDR3 is TGTGCCAGCAGCCAAGAAAACAGGGGGCCTGGCTACACCTTC.

V and J are TRBV28 and TRBJ1-4; D is undetermined. Germline V gene sequence: CDR1 MDHEN, CDR2 SYDVKM. V lost 7 bases, J lost 8 bases, and 20 bases lay in between. There are 15 residues in the CDR3. The CDR3 DNA reads TGTGCCAGCAAACTCCCGGGGAGCTATGGCGAAAAACTGTTTTTT. This codes for CASKLPGSYGEKLFF.

J is TRBJ1-2 and V is TRBV19, with D unresolved. CDR1 and CDR2 from the germline V gene are LNHDA and SQIVND (reference sequence). The V end lost 3 bases, the J end lost 5 bases, and 16 bases lay between the germline ends. This CDR3 spans 15 amino acids. This chain's CDR3 is CASSILREVGYGYTF. The CDR3 DNA reads TGTGCCAGTAGTATTTTACGGGAGGTGGGGTATGGCTACACCTTC.

V gene TRBV19 combines with J gene TRBJ1-1; TRBD1 is a possible D gene (5 bases). Trimming shortened V by 7 bases and J by 3 bases, and 12 bases separated the two germline ends. The germline V gene encodes CDR1 LNHDA and CDR2 SQIVND (reference sequence). The CDR3 totals 13 residues. This CDR3 reads CASKLQGDTEAFF. The CDR3 nucleotides are TGTGCCAGTAAGTTACAAGGGGACACTGAAGCTTTCTTT.

The chain links TRBV11-3 to TRBJ2-2; TRBD2 matches at 11 bases. The trim removed 0 bases at V and 6 bases at J, leaving 9 bases unmatched. The CDR3 sequence is 18 residues long. Germline loops: CDR1 SGHNT, CDR2 YENEEA. CDR3 residues: CASSLDLLAGGPPGELFF. In DNA, the CDR3 is TGTGCCAGCAGCTTAGATCTTCTAGCGGGAGGACCTCCCGGGGAGCTGTTTTTT. Full variable domain (remainder filled in from reference TRBV11-3 and TRBJ2-2): EAGVVQSPRYKIIEKKQPVAFWCNPISGHNTLYWYLQNLGQGPELLIRYENEEAVDDSQLPKDRFSAERLKGVDSTLKIQPAELGDSAVYLCASSLDLLAGGPPGELFFGEGSRLTVL.

The rearrangement joins TRBV2 to TRBJ2-5; TRBD1 might be the D (6 bases). Germline values: CDR1 SNHLY, CDR2 FYNNEI. Between the trimmed V and J ends, which lost 8 bases and 4 bases, there was a span of 17 bases. The CDR3 totals 14 residues. In DNA, the CDR3 is TGTGCCAGCTTGAGGACAGTCTTAGGAGAGACCCAGTACTTC. Its translation is CASLRTVLGETQYF.

The chain is built from TRBV29-1 and TRBJ1-4; TRBD1 aligns across 7 bases. This CDR3 region has 11 residues. The V gene's germline CDR1 is SQVTM and CDR2 ANQGSEA. After removal of 6 bases from V and 8 bases from J, the junction contained 3 bases not matched to a gene. CDR3 region: CSVGTAEKLFF. The CDR3 DNA reads as TGCAGCGTCGGGACAGCCGAAAAACTGTTTTTT.

This chain joins TRBV5-1 and TRBJ2-3, with D perhaps TRBD2 (6 bases). Germline values: CDR1 SGHRS, CDR2 YFSETQ. The CDR3 has 15 residues. The V end lost 2 bases, the J end lost 4 bases, and 14 bases lay between the germline ends. CDR3 in DNA: TGCGCCAGCAGCTTTAGACTAGGGACCCCAGATACGCAGTATTTT. Its translation is CASSFRLGTPDTQYF.

This clone appeared once. V and J are TRBV2 and TRBJ1-4; no clear D gene. CDR1 SNHLY and CDR2 FYNNEI come from the germline V gene. Trimming cost V 6 bases and J 3 bases, with 11 bases left between them. The CDR3 totals 14 residues. The CDR3 loop is CASRLSSANEKLFF. CDR3 coding DNA: TGTGCCAGCAGGTTAAGTTCGGCTAATGAAAAACTGTTTTTT.

The chain carries TRBV5-1 and TRBJ2-1; 7 bases agree with TRBD2. The germline V gene encodes CDR1 SGHRS and CDR2 YFSETQ. J gave up 0 bases and V 3 bases, and 3 bases lay outside the gene matches. The CDR3 totals 15 residues. The CDR3 DNA sequence: TGCGCCAGCAGCTCTAGCGGAAACTCCTACAATGAGCAGTTCTTC. Amino acid sequence: CASSSSGNSYNEQFF.

This clone was observed a few times. In nucleotides, the CDR3 is TGTGCCAGCAGCCCAGAGGCCCTAGCGGGGTATGAGCAGTTCTTC. Translating gives CASSPEALAGYEQFF. This chain links TRBV7-9 with TRBJ2-1, with TRBD2 identical over 9 bases. CDR1 is SEHNR and CDR2 is FQNEAQ in the germline V gene (reference sequence). The CDR3 sequence is 15 residues long. V dropped 5 bases and J dropped 8; count of bases not matched to a gene: 10.

The V call is TRBV2, the J call TRBJ2-3, with TRBD2 matching over 12 bases. V trimming: 6 bases; J trimming: 0 bases; junction bases outside the gene matches: 4. The CDR3 extends over 16 amino acids. CDR1 and CDR2 from the germline V gene are SNHLY and FYNNEI. CDR3 sequence: CASSRTSGVSTDTQYF. The CDR3 nucleotides read TGTGCCAGCAGCAGGACTAGCGGGGTTAGCACAGATACGCAGTATTTT.

The chain employs TRBV11-2 and TRBJ2-1; a weak D match, TRBD1 (5 bases). This CDR3 is built from 14 residues. The V end was cut by 1 base, the J end by 6 bases, with 10 bases between. Germline V gene data show CDR1 as SGHAT and CDR2 as FQNNGV. CDR3 DNA sequence: TGTGCCAGCAGCTTAGGGGGCCGGAGCAATGAGCAGTTCTTC. Its protein product is CASSLGGRSNEQFF. Variable domain in full (rest from reference TRBV11-2 and TRBJ2-1): EAGVAQSPRYKIIEKRQSVAFWCNPISGHATLYWYQQILGQGPKLLIQFQNNGVVDDSQLPKDRFSAERLKGVDSTLKIQPAKLEDSAVYLCASSLGGRSNEQFFGPGTRLTVL.

This clone was detected only a few times. The chain is built from TRBV7-9 and TRBJ1-5; the match to TRBD1 covers 7 bases. The junction had 6 bases not matched to a gene; V was cut back by 7 bases and J by 3 bases. CDR3 size: 14 residues. The germline CDR1 and CDR2 sequences are SEHNR and FQNEAQ (reference sequence). The DNA of the CDR3 is TGTGCCAGCATAGGAGACAGGGACAATCAGCCCCAGCATTTT. This gives the protein CASIGDRDNQPQHF.

The V gene is TRBV5-6, the J gene TRBJ2-3, with 10 bases aligning to TRBD2. Germline V gene data show CDR1 as SGHDT and CDR2 as YYEEEE. The CDR3 is 17 amino acids. Trimming cost V 0 bases and J 2 bases; bases outside gene matches: 6. The CDR3 here is CASSLDLAGASTDTQYF. As DNA, the CDR3 is TGTGCCAGCAGCTTGGATCTAGCGGGGGCCTCCACAGATACGCAGTATTTT.

The chain combines TRBV18 with TRBJ2-7, with D perhaps matching TRBD1 (5 bases). Trimming stripped 4 bases from V and 4 bases from J, with 11 bases between. Germline V CDR1 and CDR2: KGHSH, LQKENI. The CDR3 contains 13 residues. The CDR3 reads CASSRGLGYEQYV. In nucleotides, the CDR3 is TGTGCCAGCTCACGGGGCCTGGGATACGAGCAGTACGTC.

This clone has a single count. This chain links TRBV5-1 with TRBJ1-6, with D unresolved. V was shortened by 0 bases and J by 7 bases, with 8 bases between the two germline ends. Germline CDR1 SGHRS, CDR2 YFSETQ. The CDR3 runs to 14 residues. The CDR3, as DNA: TGCGCCAGCAGCTTGGAGATCAGAAATTCACCCCTCCACTTT. Translation gives CASSLEIRNSPLHF.

The sample holds a few counts of this clone. The chain combines TRBV2 with TRBJ2-6, with D possibly matching TRBD2 (5 bases). From germline, CDR1 is SNHLY and CDR2 FYNNEI. The CDR3 spans 17 residues. V lost 7 bases and J 1 base, leaving 17 bases between the germline ends. The CDR3 protein is CASTARTRRSGANVLTF. CDR3 nucleotides: TGTGCCAGCACCGCGCGGACGCGGAGGTCTGGGGCCAACGTCCTGACTTTC.

The V and J genes are TRBV29-1 and TRBJ2-7, with D unresolved. Germline V gene data show CDR1 as SQVTM and CDR2 as ANQGSEA. CDR3 length: 11 amino acids. Trimming removed 6 bases at V and 6 bases at J, with 12 bases between. The CDR3 spells CSVAEKAEQYF. The DNA of the CDR3 is TGCAGCGTGGCGGAAAAAGCCGAGCAGTACTTC.

The sample holds one count of this clone. This rearrangement joins TRBV6-5 to TRBJ2-7; possible D gene TRBD2, 5 bases. The germline V and J ends were trimmed by 7 bases and 3 bases, with 13 bases remaining between them. This CDR3 is 13 amino acids long. Per the germline V gene, CDR1 is MNHEY and CDR2 is SVGAGI. CDR3 sequence reads: CASTLERSYEQYF. For the CDR3, the DNA is TGTGCCAGCACCCTAGAGCGGAGCTACGAGCAGTACTTC.

This chain uses TRBV29-1 with TRBJ2-3; D is possibly TRBD1 (5 bases). Per the germline V gene, CDR1 is SQVTM and CDR2 is ANQGSEA. This CDR3 has 13 residues. V was cut by 6 bases and J by 0 bases, with 10 bases left in between. CDR3 loop: CSVTRVSTDTQYF. DNA for the CDR3: TGCAGCGTAACCAGGGTGAGCACAGATACGCAGTATTTT.

V and J are TRBV7-9 and TRBJ2-3, with TRBD2 identical over 9 bases. Unmatched junction bases numbered 4, after V lost 0 bases and J lost 3 bases. The length of the CDR3 is 16 residues. CDR1 and CDR2 (germline): SEHNR, FQNEAQ (reference sequence). CDR3 sequence: CASSLALAGRTDTQYF. Here the CDR3 DNA reads TGTGCCAGCAGCTTAGCGCTAGCGGGGAGGACAGATACGCAGTATTTT.

The chain couples TRBV3-1 (or the pseudogene TRBV3-2) to TRBJ1-6; TRBD1 matches 9 bases. The CDR3 sequence is 15 residues long. Germline CDR1 LGHDT, CDR2 YNNKEL (reference sequence). The trim removed 4 bases at V and 10 bases at J, leaving 8 bases unmatched. In DNA, the CDR3 is TGTGCCAGCAGCCCGACCGGGACAGGGCAGTCACCCCTCCACTTT. As protein: CASSPTGTGQSPLHF.

The rearrangement joins TRBV18 to TRBJ2-3; 7 bases match TRBD1. The CDR3 loop spans 14 amino acids. Germline trimming cut 3 bases from V and 0 bases from J; bases unmatched to any gene: 0. CDR1 and CDR2 (germline): KGHSH, LQKENI. The CDR3, as DNA: TGTGCCAGCTCACCGACAGGGAGCACAGATACGCAGTATTTT. Residues: CASSPTGSTDTQYF.

The J gene is TRBJ2-5, the V gene TRBV29-1; D is possibly TRBD1 (6 bases). Germline V gene lookup returns CDR1 SQVTM and CDR2 ANQGSEA. This CDR3 has 13 residues. Trimming took off 6 bases at V and 5 bases at J, with 16 bases between the two ends. The CDR3 nucleotides read TGCAGCGTCCCAGGGGCAACTAGGGAGACCCAGTACTTC. Protein: CSVPGATRETQYF. Full variable domain (rest looked up from reference TRBV29-1 and TRBJ2-5): SAVISQKPSRDICQRGTSLTIQCQVDSQVTMMFWYRQQPGQSLTLIATANQGSEATYESGFVIDKFPISRPNLTFSTLTVSNMSPEDSSIYLCSVPGATRETQYFGPGTRLLVL.

The chain has TRBV5-1 and TRBJ2-4; D might be TRBD1 (5 bases). Germline V gene lookup returns CDR1 SGHRS and CDR2 YFSETQ. The CDR3 is made up of 16 amino acids. V shed 2 bases and J shed 0 bases, with 12 bases lying between them. In DNA, the CDR3 is TGCGCCAGCAGCTTAGACAGCCATCTAGCCAAAAACATTCAGTACTTC. The encoded protein is CASSLDSHLAKNIQYF.